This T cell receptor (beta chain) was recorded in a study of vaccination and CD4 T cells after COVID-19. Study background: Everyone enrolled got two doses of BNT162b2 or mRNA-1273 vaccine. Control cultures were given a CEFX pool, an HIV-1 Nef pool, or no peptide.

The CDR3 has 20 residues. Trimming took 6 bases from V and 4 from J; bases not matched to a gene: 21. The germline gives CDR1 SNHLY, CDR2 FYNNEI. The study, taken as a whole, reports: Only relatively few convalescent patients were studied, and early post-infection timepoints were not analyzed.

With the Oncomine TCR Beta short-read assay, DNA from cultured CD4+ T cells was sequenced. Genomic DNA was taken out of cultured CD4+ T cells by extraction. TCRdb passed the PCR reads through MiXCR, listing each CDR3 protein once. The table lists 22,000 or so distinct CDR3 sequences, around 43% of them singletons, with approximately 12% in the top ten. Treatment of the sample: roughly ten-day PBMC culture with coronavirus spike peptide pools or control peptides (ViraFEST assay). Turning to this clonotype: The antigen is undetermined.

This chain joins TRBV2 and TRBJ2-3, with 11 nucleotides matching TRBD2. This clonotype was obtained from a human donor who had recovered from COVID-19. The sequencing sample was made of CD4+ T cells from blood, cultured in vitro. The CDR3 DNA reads TGTGCCAGCAGGGGAACTAGCGGGGGCCCCTGGCGTCATAGGGCAGATACGCAGTATTTT. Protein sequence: CASRGTSGGPWRHRADTQYF.